A single sample gave rise to the 14 T cell receptor beta chains below, sequenced in a study of blood T cell repertoires in COVID-19. The protocol was immunoSEQ multiplex PCR, while the TCRdb copy is restricted to in-frame clones and leaves out a portion. The data show more than 85,000 clones, more than 75% seen once. The source material was peripheral blood. All receptors derive from a man at least 80 years old with acute or convalescent COVID-19.

The chain employs TRBV5-1 and TRBJ1-4, with no clear D. Between the trimmed V and J ends, which lost 2 bases and 0 bases, there was a span of 14 bases. Germline-derived CDR1 and CDR2 are SGHRS and YFSETQ. The CDR3 is 17 residues long. The CDR3 here is CASSLGLLPATNEKLFF. The CDR3 bases are TGCGCCAGCAGCTTAGGACTTCTGCCCGCAACTAATGAAAAACTGTTTTTT.

The chain has TRBV19 and TRBJ1-2, with D unresolved. The ends were cut back, 5 bases at V and 3 bases at J, with 13 bases in the middle. This CDR3 is built from 14 residues. The germline V gene has CDR1 LNHDA and CDR2 SQIVND (reference sequence). The CDR3 spells CASSGSTYYYGYTF. CDR3 DNA sequence: TGTGCCAGTAGTGGTTCTACTTACTACTATGGCTACACCTTC. The variable domain in full, completed from reference TRBV19 and TRBJ1-2, reads DGGITQSPKYLFRKEGQNVTLSCEQNLNHDAMYWYRQDPGQGLRLIYYSQIVNDFQKGDIAEGYSVSREKKESFPLTVTSAQKNPTAFYLCASSGSTYYYGYTFGSGTRLTVV.

The rearrangement uses TRBV5-8 and TRBJ1-2, with 8 nucleotides matching TRBD1. V shed 6 bases, J shed 4 bases, and the junction held 5 bases outside the gene matches. The CDR3 has 13 residues. Germline lookup yields CDR1 SGHTS and CDR2 YDEGEE. The CDR3 DNA reads as TGTGCCAGCATCAGCAGGGGGCCCTATGGCTACACCTTC. As protein: CASISRGPYGYTF.

V usage is TRBV9 and J usage is TRBJ2-7; TRBD2 is a possible D gene (5 bases). CDR1 and CDR2 (germline): SGDLS, YYNGEE. The CDR3 totals 14 residues. The V end was cut by 4 bases, the J end by 4 bases, with 15 bases between. The CDR3 sequence: CASSPTLAEYEQYF. Written as DNA, the CDR3 is TGTGCCAGCAGCCCCACTCTAGCCGAGTACGAGCAGTACTTC.

The chain links TRBV7-2 to TRBJ2-2, with a weak D call TRBD2 (5 bases). V was trimmed by 5 bases and J by 6 bases, leaving 13 bases between them. This CDR3 comprises 14 residues. Per the germline V gene, CDR1 is SGHTA and CDR2 is FQGNSA. The DNA for the CDR3 is TGTGCCAGCAGCCTATATCCCGGGGCCGGGGAGCTGTTTTTT. The encoded protein is CASSLYPGAGELFF.

The CDR3 reads CASSDSRETTEAFF. DNA for the CDR3: TGTGCCAGCAGTGATTCAAGGGAGACCACTGAAGCTTTCTTT. The rearrangement joins TRBV6-1 to TRBJ1-1; D gene uncertain. Germline values: CDR1 MNHNS, CDR2 SASEGT. Between the trimmed V and J ends, which lost 3 bases and 4 bases, there was a span of 12 bases. The CDR3 consists of 14 residues.

This clone occurred a few times. The chain carries TRBV28 and TRBJ1-6; 8 bases map to TRBD1. After removal of 5 bases from V and 10 bases from J, the junction contained 7 bases not matched to a gene. This CDR3 spans 14 amino acids. In germline, CDR1 is MDHEN, CDR2 SYDVKM. CDR3 in DNA: TGTGCCAGCAGTCTTGGGACAGGTCGATCACCCCTCCACTTT. This encodes CASSLGTGRSPLHF.

The V call is TRBV2, the J call TRBJ1-4; D ambiguous. V was clipped by 4 bases and J by 5 bases, with 8 bases between them. The germline V gene encodes CDR1 SNHLY and CDR2 FYNNEI. This CDR3 region has 13 residues. As DNA, the CDR3 is TGTGCCAGCAGTGTTATACGGAATGAAAAACTGTTTTTT. This sequence encodes CASSVIRNEKLFF.

A few counts support this clone. The chain joins TRBV27 to TRBJ2-2; D is unclear. Germline CDR1 and CDR2: MNHEY and SMNVEV (reference sequence). The CDR3 spans 14 residues. V was shortened by 6 bases and J by 1 base, with 9 bases between the two germline ends. The CDR3 reads CASRRERNTGELFF. The CDR3 DNA follows: TGTGCCAGCAGACGAGAGAGGAACACCGGGGAGCTGTTTTTT.

The rearrangement links TRBV6-4 to TRBJ1-5; 7 bases agree with TRBD1. Germline-derived CDR1 and CDR2 are MRHNA and SNTAGT. After removal of 6 bases from V and 4 bases from J, the junction contained 9 bases not matched to a gene. This CDR3 comprises 15 residues. This CDR3 reads CASRSQGGENQPQHF. Written as DNA, the CDR3 is TGTGCCAGCAGATCCCAGGGGGGAGAGAATCAGCCCCAGCATTTT.

CDR3 bases: TGTGCCACAGAAAAGACAGGAGCGGCCCCGAACTATGGCTACACCTTC. Its protein is CATEKTGAAPNYGYTF. J is TRBJ1-2 and V is TRBV15, with a possible D match to TRBD1 (6 bases). V was clipped by 9 bases and J by 2 bases, with 22 bases between them. This CDR3 comprises 16 residues. Germline-derived CDR1 and CDR2 are LNHNV and YYDKDF (reference sequence). Full variable domain (outside the CDR3, taken from reference TRBV15 and TRBJ1-2): DAMVIQNPRYQVTQFGKPVTLSCSQTLNHNVMYWYQQKSSQAPKLLFHYYDKDFNNEADTPDNFQSRRPNTSFCFLDIRSPGLGDTAMYLCATEKTGAAPNYGYTFGSGTRLTVV.

V gene TRBV28 combines with J gene TRBJ2-2; D is uncertain. The V gene lost 5 bases and the J gene lost 6 bases, with 7 bases spanning the gap. CDR1 is MDHEN, CDR2 SYDVKM, per germline. This CDR3 is 12 amino acids long. The CDR3 here is CASSPSAGELFF. In DNA form, the CDR3 reads TGTGCCAGCAGTCCATCGGCCGGGGAGCTGTTTTTT.

The rearrangement uses TRBV28 and TRBJ2-6; TRBD1 is a possible D gene (5 bases). There are 14 residues in the CDR3. Trimming pared 8 bases from V and 0 bases from J, leaving 8 bases between. CDR1 is MDHEN, CDR2 SYDVKM, per germline. The CDR3 bases are TGTGCCAGCCACAGGAGCTCTGGGGCCAACGTCCTGACTTTC. This codes for CASHRSSGANVLTF.

The chain is built from TRBV14 and TRBJ2-5; TRBD2 aligns across 8 bases. The CDR3 loop spans 13 amino acids. V lost 8 bases to trimming and J lost 5 bases; unmatched junction nucleotides: 7. Germline lookup yields CDR1 SGHDN and CDR2 FVKESK. In nucleotides, the CDR3 is TGTGCCAGCCAGCGGGGGATGGGGGAGACCCAGTACTTC. Protein product: CASQRGMGETQYF.